The rows below give T cell receptor beta chains drawn from one sample of a study of T cell changes during pregnancy in multiple sclerosis. Only in-frame clones appear in the TCRdb table, and some are missing; sequencing was by immunoSEQ multiplex PCR. Of under 10,000 clones detected, 80% to 90% appear once; the ten largest clones hold roughly 5.2%. The sample was CD8+ T cells from peripheral blood mononuclear cells, taken in the first trimester of pregnancy. All receptors come from a female donor in good health, enrolled as a control in a pregnancy study. Each CDR3 is given with its conserved first and last residue. A D gene is named only where the DNA matches it firmly. Clone sizes are given selectively: once, few, many, or a class where the clone is expanded.

d_gene	j_gene	v_gene	abundance	CDR3nt	CDR3aa
TRBD2	TRBJ2-5	TRBV6-1	NA	TGTGCCAGCCAACCCGGGACTAGCGGGTCAGAGACCCAGTACTTC	CASQPGTSGSETQYF
NA	TRBJ2-5	TRBV2	NA	TGTGCCAGCAGTGAGTGGGCTCGGTCGGAGACCCAGTACTTC	CASSEWARSETQYF
NA	TRBJ2-3	TRBV19	NA	TGTGCCAGTAATCGGGGGGCCTCAGATACGCAGTATTTT	CASNRGASDTQYF
NA	TRBJ1-1	TRBV25-1	NA	TGTGCCAGCAGTGAATTGAGGGCTGAGGGCACTGAAGCTTTCTTT	CASSELRAEGTEAFF
TRBD2	TRBJ2-5	TRBV7-8	NA	TGTGCCAGCAGCTTAGGGTTTTTGGCTAGCGGGAGTGGAAACCAAGAGACCCAGTACTTC	CASSLGFLASGSGNQETQYF
TRBD1	TRBJ1-6	TRBV28	few	TGTGCCAGCAGTTCCGGGACAGGGGATAATTCACCCCTCCACTTT	CASSSGTGDNSPLHF
NA	TRBJ1-5	TRBV30	once	TGTGCCTGGAGCTCGGGACTATATAGCAATCAGCCCCAGCATTTT	CAWSSGLYSNQPQHF
TRBD1	TRBJ1-2	TRBV5-5	NA	TGTGCCAGCAGCTTACGGACAGGGGTTGACGGCTACACCTTC	CASSLRTGVDGYTF
NA	TRBJ1-1	TRBV29-1	medium-sized	TGCAGCGTTGAACAGGGGAGCACTGAAGCTTTCTTT	CSVEQGSTEAFF
TRBD2	TRBJ2-2	TRBV14	NA	TGTGCCAGCAGCCAAGCTCTGGCGGGAGGGCTGTTGACCGGGGAGCTGTTTTTT	CASSQALAGGLLTGELFF
NA	TRBJ2-3	TRBV27	NA	TGTGCCAGCAGTTTACGTGGCGTCGGAGTGGATACGCAGTATTTT	CASSLRGVGVDTQYF
TRBD2	TRBJ2-5	TRBV4-2	NA	TGTGCCAGCAGCCCGCGCCTAGCGGGAGAAGGGGAGACCCAGTACTTC	CASSPRLAGEGETQYF
TRBD2	TRBJ2-1	TRBV6-1	NA	TGTGCCAGCAGCAGTAGCGGGAGGGCCGGTGAGCAGTTCTTC	CASSSSGRAGEQFF
TRBD1	TRBJ2-5	TRBV25-1	NA	TGTGCCACGGGGGGACAGGGTTTACAAGAGACCCAGTACTTC	CATGGQGLQETQYF
NA	TRBJ1-5	TRBV9	NA	TGTGCCAGCAGCCCGGGACAAAATAGCAATCAGCCCCAGCATTTT	CASSPGQNSNQPQHF
TRBD1	TRBJ2-3	TRBV4-1	NA	TGCGCCAGCAGCCAAGATCAGGGGGCCGCTACGCAGTATTTT	CASSQDQGAATQYF
NA	TRBJ2-3	TRBV11-3	once	TGTGCCAGGGACTATAGCACAGATACGCAGTATTTT	CARDYSTDTQYF
TRBD1	TRBJ2-3	TRBV6-4	medium-sized	TGTGCCAGCAGTGACTCAGCAGGGGGCGCAGATACGCAGTATTTT	CASSDSAGGADTQYF
NA	TRBJ2-7	TRBV18	NA	TGTGCCAGCTCACCAAACCCCGGGGAGCAGTACTTC	CASSPNPGEQYF
TRBD1	TRBJ1-1	TRBV5-6	NA	TGTGCCAGCAGTCAGGACAGGGGGAACACTGAAGCTTTCTTT	CASSQDRGNTEAFF
NA	TRBJ2-2	TRBV9	NA	TGTGCCAGCAGCGTAGGTGACGAGGGGGCCGGGGAGCTGTTTTTT	CASSVGDEGAGELFF
NA	TRBJ2-3	TRBV20-1	NA	TGCAGTGCAAGGGGGTTAGATACGCAGTATTTT	CSARGLDTQYF
NA	TRBJ2-1	TRBV9	NA	TGTGCCAGCAGCACCCAGACAGGCGTCGGCCCCTACAATGAGCAGTTCTTC	CASSTQTGVGPYNEQFF